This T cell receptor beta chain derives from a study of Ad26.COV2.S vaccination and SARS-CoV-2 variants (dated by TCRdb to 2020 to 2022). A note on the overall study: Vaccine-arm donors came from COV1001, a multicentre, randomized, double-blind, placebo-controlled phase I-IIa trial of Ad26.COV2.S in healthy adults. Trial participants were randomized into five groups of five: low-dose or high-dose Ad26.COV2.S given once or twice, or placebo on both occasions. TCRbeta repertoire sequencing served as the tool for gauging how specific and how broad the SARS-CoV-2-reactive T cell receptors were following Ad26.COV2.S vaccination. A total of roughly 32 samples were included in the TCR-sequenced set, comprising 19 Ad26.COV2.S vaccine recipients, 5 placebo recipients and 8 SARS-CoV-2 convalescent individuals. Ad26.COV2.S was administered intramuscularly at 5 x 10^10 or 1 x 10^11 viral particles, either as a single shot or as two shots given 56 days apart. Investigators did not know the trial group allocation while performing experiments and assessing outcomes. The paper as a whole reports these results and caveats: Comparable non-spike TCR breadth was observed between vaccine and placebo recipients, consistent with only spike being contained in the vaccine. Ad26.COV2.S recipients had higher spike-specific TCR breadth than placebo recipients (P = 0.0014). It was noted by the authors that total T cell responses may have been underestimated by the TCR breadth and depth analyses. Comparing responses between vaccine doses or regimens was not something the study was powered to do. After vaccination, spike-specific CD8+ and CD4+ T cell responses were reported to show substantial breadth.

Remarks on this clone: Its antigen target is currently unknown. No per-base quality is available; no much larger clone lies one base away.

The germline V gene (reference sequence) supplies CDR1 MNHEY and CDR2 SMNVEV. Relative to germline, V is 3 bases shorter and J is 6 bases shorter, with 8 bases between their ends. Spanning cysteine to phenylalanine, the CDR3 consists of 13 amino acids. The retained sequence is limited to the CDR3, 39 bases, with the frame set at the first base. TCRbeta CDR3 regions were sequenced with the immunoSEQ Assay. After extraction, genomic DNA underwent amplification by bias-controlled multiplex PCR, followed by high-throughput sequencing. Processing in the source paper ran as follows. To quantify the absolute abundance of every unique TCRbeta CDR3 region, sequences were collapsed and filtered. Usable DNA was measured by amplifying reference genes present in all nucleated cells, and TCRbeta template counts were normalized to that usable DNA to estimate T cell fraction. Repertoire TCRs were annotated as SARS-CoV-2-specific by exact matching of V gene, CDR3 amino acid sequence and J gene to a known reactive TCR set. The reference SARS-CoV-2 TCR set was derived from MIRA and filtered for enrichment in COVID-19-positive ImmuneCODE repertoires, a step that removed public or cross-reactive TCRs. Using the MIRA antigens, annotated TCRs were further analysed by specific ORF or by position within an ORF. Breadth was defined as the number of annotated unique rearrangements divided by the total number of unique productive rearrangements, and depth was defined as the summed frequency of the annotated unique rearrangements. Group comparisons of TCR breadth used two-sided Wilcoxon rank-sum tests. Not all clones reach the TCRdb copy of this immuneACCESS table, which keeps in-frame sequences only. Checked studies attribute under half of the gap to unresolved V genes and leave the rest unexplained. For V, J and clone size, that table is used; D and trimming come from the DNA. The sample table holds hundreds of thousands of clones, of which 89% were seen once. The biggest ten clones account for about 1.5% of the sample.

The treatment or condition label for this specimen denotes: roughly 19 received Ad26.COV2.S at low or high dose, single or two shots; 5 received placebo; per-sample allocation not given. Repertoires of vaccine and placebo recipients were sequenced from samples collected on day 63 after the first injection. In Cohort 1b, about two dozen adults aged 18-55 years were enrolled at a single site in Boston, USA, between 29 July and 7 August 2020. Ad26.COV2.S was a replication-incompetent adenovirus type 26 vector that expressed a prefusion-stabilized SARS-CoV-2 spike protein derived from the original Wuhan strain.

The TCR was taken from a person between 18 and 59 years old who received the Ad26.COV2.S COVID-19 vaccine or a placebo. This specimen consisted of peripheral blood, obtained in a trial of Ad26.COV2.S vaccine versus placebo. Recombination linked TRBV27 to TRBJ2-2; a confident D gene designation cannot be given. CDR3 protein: CASSLGRAGELFF. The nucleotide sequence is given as TGTGCCAGCAGTTTGGGTAGGGCCGGGGAGCTGTTTTTT.